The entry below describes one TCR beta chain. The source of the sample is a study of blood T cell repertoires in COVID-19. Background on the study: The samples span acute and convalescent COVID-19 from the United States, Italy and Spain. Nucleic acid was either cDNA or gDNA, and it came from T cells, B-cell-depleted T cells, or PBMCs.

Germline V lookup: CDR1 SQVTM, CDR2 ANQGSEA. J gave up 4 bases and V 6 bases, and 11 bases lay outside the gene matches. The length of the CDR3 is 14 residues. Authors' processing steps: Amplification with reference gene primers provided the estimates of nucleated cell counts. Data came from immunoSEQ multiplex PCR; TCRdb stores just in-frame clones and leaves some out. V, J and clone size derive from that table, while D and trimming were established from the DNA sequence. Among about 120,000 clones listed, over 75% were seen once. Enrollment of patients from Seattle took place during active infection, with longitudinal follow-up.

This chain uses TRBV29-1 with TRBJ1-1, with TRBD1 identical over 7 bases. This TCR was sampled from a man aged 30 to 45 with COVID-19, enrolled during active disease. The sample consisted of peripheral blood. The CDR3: CSVKGGREVTEAFF. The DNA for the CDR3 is TGCAGCGTAAAAGGGGGCAGGGAGGTCACTGAAGCTTTCTTT.